What follows are 21 T cell receptor beta chains derived from one specimen sequenced in a study of identical twins. TCRdb re-called the 5' RACE reads through MiXCR, storing one row per CDR3 protein. Seen here are approximately 260,000 distinct CDR3 sequences, more than 13% observed once, and the top ten hold about 9%. Source material: memory (CD45RO+) T cells sorted from blood. The receptor set was obtained from a woman between 18 and 29 years old in good health.

This clonotype has ten or more counts. The V call is TRBV12-3 or TRBV12-4, the J call TRBJ2-7; TRBD1 is a possible D gene (5 bases). The CDR3 consists of 12 residues. Trimming left V 6 bases short and J 4 bases short, with 10 bases between. The CDR3 DNA sequence: TGTGCCAGCAGCCAGACAGAATACGAGCAGTACTTC. Protein sequence: CASSQTEYEQYF.

V is TRBV6-2 or TRBV6-3 and J is TRBJ2-7, with 14 bases lining up with TRBD2. Looked up from germline, CDR1 is MNHEY and CDR2 is SVGEGT. The J segment lost 2 bases and the V segment lost 5 bases, leaving 2 bases of the junction unmatched. The CDR3 is 15 residues long. The CDR3 DNA sequence: TGTGCCAGCAGTACGGGACTAGCGGGAGCCTACGAGCAGTACTTC. Protein product: CASSTGLAGAYEQYF.

The chain carries TRBV29-1 and TRBJ2-7; D possibly matches TRBD1 or TRBD2 (5 bases each). Per germline, CDR1 SQVTM and CDR2 ANQGSEA. The V end lost 4 bases, the J end lost 6 bases, and 19 bases lay between the germline ends. CDR3 length equals 14 residues. CDR3 nucleotide sequence: TGCAGCGTTGCCGGGAATGCTCTCGGGGCCGAGCAGTACTTC. Translated: CSVAGNALGAEQYF.

This clonotype was seen a handful of times. This sequence joins TRBV5-1 and TRBJ2-5; possibly TRBD1 for D (6 bases). The germline V and J ends were trimmed by 5 bases and 2 bases, with 13 bases remaining between them. The CDR3 extends over 14 amino acids. Germline assignment: CDR1 SGHRS and CDR2 YFSETQ. The CDR3 region is CASSQPGTQETQYF. The CDR3, as DNA: TGCGCCAGCAGTCAACCCGGGACACAAGAGACCCAGTACTTC. Full variable domain (rest looked up from reference TRBV5-1 and TRBJ2-5): KAGVTQTPRYLIKTRGQQVTLSCSPISGHRSVSWYQQTPGQGLQFLFEYFSETQRNKGNFPGRFSGRQFSNSRSEMNVSTLELGDSALYLCASSQPGTQETQYFGPGTRLLVL.

This chain connects TRBV18 to TRBJ2-1, with D unresolved. CDR1 KGHSH and CDR2 LQKENI come from the germline V gene. V shed 2 bases and J shed 8 bases, with 10 bases lying between them. CDR3 length equals 13 residues. CDR3 DNA: TGTGCCAGCTCACCATCAGTCCGCCATGAGCAGTTCTTC. Amino acids: CASSPSVRHEQFF.

Regarding this clonotype: One end of the junction varies from germline; a read error may be responsible. The V call is TRBV3-1, the J call TRBJ2-3; perhaps TRBD1 as D (6 bases). CDR1 and CDR2 from the germline V gene are LGHDT and YNNKEL (reference sequence). The CDR3 extends over 17 amino acids. Here the CDR3 reads CASTQGGPSIRTDTQYF. Here the CDR3 DNA reads TGTGCCAGCACCCAAGGGGGACCTTCGATTCGCACAGATACGCAGTATTTT.

The rearrangement joins TRBV11-2 to TRBJ2-1; a possible D gene is TRBD2 (5 bases). The CDR3 runs 13 residues. CDR1 and CDR2 from the germline V gene are SGHAT and FQNNGV. Trimming took 3 bases from V and 4 from J, leaving 7 bases between them. CDR3 amino acids: CASSLTNYNEQFF. The CDR3 nucleotides are TGTGCCAGCAGCTTGACTAATTACAATGAGCAGTTCTTC.

This clonotype showed up many times. The chain links TRBV5-1 to TRBJ2-7; D may match TRBD1 or TRBD2 (5 bases each). The CDR3 is made up of 15 amino acids. CDR1 SGHRS and CDR2 YFSETQ come from the germline V gene. Trimming removed 5 bases at V and 3 bases at J, with 18 bases between. CDR3 loop: CASSTSGTRSYEQYF. In nucleotides, the CDR3 is TGCGCCAGCAGTACCTCCGGGACCCGAAGCTACGAGCAGTACTTC.

A few counts support this clonotype. The chain is built from TRBV9 and TRBJ2-1; 7 nucleotides align to TRBD2. The CDR3 sequence is 14 residues long. Germline CDR1 and CDR2: SGDLS and YYNGEE. Trimming took 4 bases from V and 4 from J; bases not matched to a gene: 5. The CDR3 here is CASSSSGRYNEQFF. The CDR3 coding sequence is TGTGCCAGCAGCAGTAGCGGGCGGTACAATGAGCAGTTCTTC.

This clonotype was counted a few times. The J gene is TRBJ1-1, the V gene TRBV29-1; 7 bases fit TRBD1. Looked up from germline, CDR1 is SQVTM and CDR2 is ANQGSEA. The V segment lost 6 bases and the J segment 0 bases; nucleotides outside the gene matches: 10. This CDR3 has 15 amino acids. CDR3 DNA sequence: TGCAGCGTCTTACCCACCGGGACAGTGAACACTGAAGCTTTCTTT. Its translation is CSVLPTGTVNTEAFF.

This sequence joins TRBV3-1 and TRBJ1-2, with D perhaps TRBD1 (6 bases). V was trimmed by 3 bases and J by 4 bases, leaving 15 bases between them. The CDR3 covers 15 residues. Looked up from germline, CDR1 is LGHDT and CDR2 is YNNKEL (reference sequence). This CDR3 is CASSHQDRPIYGYTF. The CDR3 nucleotides read TGTGCCAGCAGCCACCAAGACAGGCCCATCTATGGCTACACCTTC.

This clonotype has more than one count but fewer than ten. The chain uses TRBV20-1 and TRBJ2-3; D unclear. V lost 4 bases, J lost 0 bases, and 8 bases lay in between. Germline-derived CDR1 and CDR2 are DFQATT and SNEGSKA (reference sequence). The CDR3 covers 13 residues. For the CDR3, the DNA is TGCAGTGCTATTTACGGGAGCACAGATACGCAGTATTTT. Its protein product is CSAIYGSTDTQYF.

V is TRBV6-5 and J is TRBJ1-2; D is possibly TRBD1 (6 bases). The V and J ends lost 0 bases and 4 bases respectively, with 12 bases between them. CDR3 length: 15 amino acids. Germline CDR1 and CDR2: MNHEY and SVGAGI. CDR3 nucleotides: TGTGCCAGCAGTTACTCTGGGGGCGCAAGCTATGGCTACACCTTC. Amino acid sequence: CASSYSGGASYGYTF.

The table lists this clonotype with a count of one. The rearrangement uses TRBV20-1 and TRBJ2-2, with 13 bases aligning to TRBD2. V dropped 4 bases and J dropped 8; count of bases not matched to a gene: 7. Germline V gene data show CDR1 as DFQATT and CDR2 as SNEGSKA (reference sequence). This CDR3 comprises 15 residues. The CDR3 DNA reads TGCAGTGCTAATCTACTAGCGGGAGGGGCGGGGGAGCTGTTTTTT. As protein: CSANLLAGGAGELFF.

This clonotype was observed a few times. The rearrangement uses TRBV11-1 and TRBJ2-5; the D call may be TRBD1 or TRBD2 (6 bases each). Looked up from germline, CDR1 is SGHAT and CDR2 is FQDESV (reference sequence). The V end was cut by 2 bases, the J end by 5 bases, with 21 bases between. CDR3 length: 17 amino acids. CDR3 protein: CASSLYPPGGGLETQYF. CDR3 DNA sequence: TGTGCCAGCAGCTTATACCCCCCCGGGGGCGGGCTGGAGACCCAGTACTTC.

This clonotype was counted ten times or more. This chain uses TRBV20-1 with TRBJ2-2, with 9 nucleotides matching TRBD1. The CDR3 consists of 14 residues. J lost 5 bases, V lost 5 bases, and 6 bases had no gene match. CDR1 is DFQATT, CDR2 SNEGSKA, per germline (reference sequence). The CDR3 DNA sequence: TGCAGTGCTTCTAACAGGGGGCAGACCGGGGAGCTGTTTTTT. It translates to CSASNRGQTGELFF.

The chain carries TRBV2 and TRBJ2-7; TRBD2 might be the D (5 bases). The CDR3 contains 13 residues. Between the trimmed V and J ends, which lost 1 base and 1 base, there was a span of 5 bases. Per the germline V gene, CDR1 is SNHLY and CDR2 is FYNNEI. CDR3 protein: CASSEGESYEQYF. For the CDR3, the DNA is TGTGCCAGCAGTGAAGGGGAGTCCTACGAGCAGTACTTC.

The rearrangement uses TRBV5-1 and TRBJ1-2; D is uncertain. This CDR3 is 12 amino acids long. CDR1 is SGHRS, CDR2 YFSETQ, per germline. The V end lost 5 bases, the J end lost 1 base, and 6 bases lay between the germline ends. DNA of the CDR3: TGCGCCAGCAGGAAGGATAACTATGGCTACACCTTC. This gives the protein CASRKDNYGYTF.

This clonotype has only a few counts. The gene calls are TRBV20-1 and TRBJ1-5; no clear D gene. Trimming took off 1 base at V and 9 bases at J, with 13 bases between the two ends. The CDR3 has 13 amino acids. Germline CDR1 and CDR2: DFQATT and SNEGSKA (reference sequence). DNA for the CDR3: TGCAGTGCTAGAGCGCCTAACCTCTTGCCCCAGCATTTT. The encoded protein is CSARAPNLLPQHF.

This clonotype has a count of ten or more. The rearrangement uses TRBV29-1 and TRBJ2-3; 7 positions agree with TRBD1. The J segment lost 0 bases and the V segment lost 6 bases, leaving 6 bases of the junction unmatched. CDR3 length equals 14 residues. CDR1 and CDR2 from the germline V gene are SQVTM and ANQGSEA. CDR3 DNA: TGCAGCGTCTACAGGGGCCATAGCACAGATACGCAGTATTTT. It is translated as CSVYRGHSTDTQYF.

This clonotype was detected a few times. V is TRBV29-1 and J is TRBJ1-2; 7 bases are shared with TRBD1. This CDR3 region has 13 residues. Trimming removed 6 bases from V and 7 bases from J; junction bases left unmatched: 11. Germline V gives CDR1 SQVTM, CDR2 ANQGSEA. CDR3 bases: TGCAGCGTGCTGACGACAGGGCGGGGTGGCTACACCTTC. This translates into CSVLTTGRGGYTF.